This T cell receptor beta chain is drawn from a study of cytomegalovirus exposure and HLA in healthy donors. Concerning this clone itself: Antigen unknown.

V lost 5 bases, J lost 1 base, and 9 bases lay in between. Germline V gene sequence: CDR1 LNHDA, CDR2 SQIVND (reference sequence). This CDR3 is 14 amino acids long. Study outcomes and limitations: In an earlier analysis, productive rearrangement rates for most beta V segments clustered near 87% or 30%.

PCR used 60 Vbeta primers and 13 Jbeta primers. TCRdb's table, derived via immunoSEQ multiplex PCR, lists solely in-frame clones and lacks some. The data show around 150,000 clones, around 79% seen once. Sample: PBMCs. The rearrangement uses TRBV19 and TRBJ1-3, with D tentatively TRBD1 (5 bases). This receptor was identified in a woman between 45 and 65 years old in good health and CMV-seropositive. The CDR3 nucleotides are TGTGCCAGTAGTCACCGGGGGTCTGGAAACACCATATATTTT. This sequence encodes CASSHRGSGNTIYF.